These T cell receptor beta chains were read from a single sample in a study of cytomegalovirus exposure and HLA in healthy donors. The data were produced by immunoSEQ multiplex PCR, yet TCRdb's version contains in-frame clones alone and is incomplete. The sample shows about 79,000 clones, roughly 93% of them seen only once. Sequencing was done on a sample of PBMCs. All receptors come from a woman aged 30 to 39 in good health and CMV-seronegative. CDR3s include the opening cysteine and the closing phenylalanine or tryptophan. The D gene is left open where the match is weak. Size tells how often a clone was seen (once, few, many) or the class of an expanded clone, and some rows leave it out.

D	size	V	J	CDR3	DNA
TRBD1	NA	TRBV18	TRBJ1-4	CASSPGTAAEKLFF	TGTGCCAGCTCCCCTGGGACAGCGGCCGAAAAACTGTTTTTT
TRBD1	NA	TRBV6-5	TRBJ2-7	CASRRDRVDEQYF	TGTGCCAGCAGGCGCGACAGGGTCGACGAGCAGTACTTC
NA	NA	TRBV30	TRBJ1-1	CAWSGQLNTEAFF	TGTGCCTGGTCGGGACAACTGAACACTGAAGCTTTCTTT
TRBD2	NA	TRBV19	TRBJ2-1	CASSIDSSGTYNEQFF	TGTGCCAGTAGTATAGATTCTAGCGGGACGTACAATGAGCAGTTCTTC
NA	NA	TRBV7-2	TRBJ1-2	CASSLGGNNYGYTF	TGTGCCAGCAGCTTAGGAGGGAACAACTATGGCTACACCTTC
TRBD2	NA	TRBV5-1	TRBJ2-3	CASSLAGAPDTQYF	TGCGCCAGCAGCTTAGCGGGAGCCCCAGATACGCAGTATTTT
TRBD1	NA	TRBV4-1	TRBJ2-1	CASSQPDRAGEQFF	TGCGCCAGCAGCCAACCCGACAGGGCCGGTGAGCAGTTCTTC
NA	NA	TRBV19	TRBJ2-5	CASSIEASRLETQYF	TGTGCCAGTAGTATTGAGGCTTCGAGGTTGGAGACCCAGTACTTC
TRBD2	once	TRBV5-4	TRBJ2-5	CASSLGGGGLAEETQYF	TGTGCCAGCAGCTTGGGGGGTGGGGGACTAGCGGAAGAGACCCAGTACTTC
NA	NA	TRBV5-1	TRBJ1-1	CASSARTENTEAFF	TGCGCCAGCAGCGCCCGAACAGAGAACACTGAAGCTTTCTTT
NA	NA	TRBV18	TRBJ1-4	CASSHRDVASEKLFF	TGTGCCAGCTCACACAGGGACGTAGCGTCTGAAAAACTGTTTTTT
NA	NA	TRBV18	TRBJ1-5	CASSPQGDQPQHF	TGTGCCAGCTCACCACAGGGGGATCAGCCCCAGCATTTT